Listed below are T cell receptor beta chains from one sample, sequenced in a study of T-cell memory formation after mild COVID-19. TCRdb itself ran the 5' RACE reads through MiXCR, one entry per CDR3 protein. This repertoire shows approximately 35,000 distinct CDR3 sequences, around 21% found once; its top ten account for more than 1.5%. Sample: PBMCs or a T cell subset sorted from them (not recorded which). These receptors all stem from an adult who had mild COVID-19 (a few samples of this study predate the infection). Cell type and time point are not known. CDR3s include the opening cysteine and the closing phenylalanine or tryptophan. Each record gives: CDR3 DNA, CDR3 protein, D gene, J gene, clone size, V gene. D genes are given only for firm matches. A clone size is listed for some rows: how often the clone was seen (once, few, many), or a class if it is expanded.

DNA: TGCGCCAGCAGTTTCCCGACCCAGCTATCTGGGGCCAACGTCCTGACTTTC; CDR3: CASSFPTQLSGANVLTF; D: -; J: TRBJ2-6; size: -; V: TRBV5-1
DNA: TGTGCCAGCAGTGATTCGGGGGCAGAGACCCAGTACTTC; CDR3: CASSDSGAETQYF; D: -; J: TRBJ2-5; size: -; V: TRBV2
DNA: TGTGCCAGCAGATCCGGGACAGGGGGTAATGAAAAACTGTTTTTT; CDR3: CASRSGTGGNEKLFF; D: TRBD1; J: TRBJ1-4; size: many; V: TRBV6-5
DNA: TGCAGTGCTAGTGGCACTAGCGGGCCAGATACGCAGTATTTT; CDR3: CSASGTSGPDTQYF; D: TRBD2; J: TRBJ2-3; size: few; V: TRBV20-1
DNA: TGCGCCAGCAGCCAAGTGGGGGGACTAGCTGCGGAGACCCAGTACTTC; CDR3: CASSQVGGLAAETQYF; D: TRBD2; J: TRBJ2-5; size: many; V: TRBV4-1
DNA: TGTGCCAGCAGCTTAGCGTCCCGGGGACAGGGGAGCACAGATACGCAGTATTTT; CDR3: CASSLASRGQGSTDTQYF; D: TRBD1; J: TRBJ2-3; size: many; V: TRBV7-2
DNA: TGTGCCAGCAGCGGTTCTTCTGGAGTTGGTACCGGGGAGCTGTTTTTT; CDR3: CASSGSSGVGTGELFF; D: -; J: TRBJ2-2; size: -; V: TRBV9
DNA: TGTAGCGTCAGGCGTAATTGGAACACTGAAGCTTTCTTT; CDR3: CSVRRNWNTEAFF; D: -; J: TRBJ1-1; size: many; V: TRBV7-9
DNA: TGCGCCAGCAGCCAGGGCCCCGTATCTAATGAAAAACTGTTTTTT; CDR3: CASSQGPVSNEKLFF; D: -; J: TRBJ1-4; size: many; V: TRBV4-1
DNA: TGTGCCAGCAGTTTTGGGGAGGGCCTCACCGGGGAGCTGTTTTTT; CDR3: CASSFGEGLTGELFF; D: TRBD2; J: TRBJ2-2; size: many; V: TRBV12-3/TRBV12-4
DNA: TGTGCCAGCAGCCAAGATTATGATGGCAGGGAGTGGTACGAGCAGTACTTC; CDR3: CASSQDYDGREWYEQYF; D: -; J: TRBJ2-7; size: many; V: TRBV14
DNA: TGTGCCAGCAGCGCACTCGACAGGGACACCTACGAGCAGTACTTC; CDR3: CASSALDRDTYEQYF; D: TRBD1; J: TRBJ2-7; size: few; V: TRBV7-9
DNA: TGCGCCAGCAGCTTGGCCGGGATGAACACAGATACGCAGTATTTT; CDR3: CASSLAGMNTDTQYF; D: -; J: TRBJ2-3; size: many; V: TRBV5-1
DNA: TGCGCCAGCAGCCAAGGGCCCAAAGTAGGGACTAGCTCCTACGAGCAGTACTTC; CDR3: CASSQGPKVGTSSYEQYF; D: TRBD2; J: TRBJ2-7; size: many; V: TRBV4-1
DNA: TGTGCCACCAGTGCCCCGGCAGGGGAAGGGGACTATGGCTACACCTTC; CDR3: CATSAPAGEGDYGYTF; D: -; J: TRBJ1-2; size: many; V: TRBV24-1
DNA: TGTGCCAGCAGCCAAGCCATTTTAAAAGAGACCCAGTACTTC; CDR3: CASSQAILKETQYF; D: -; J: TRBJ2-5; size: -; V: TRBV3-1
DNA: TGTGCCAGCTCACCACCGGGACTAGCGAGCGGCGGGGAGCTGTTTTTT; CDR3: CASSPPGLASGGELFF; D: TRBD2; J: TRBJ2-2; size: many; V: TRBV18
DNA: TGTGCCAGCAGCTTAGAGGGGGCCCTCTATGGCTATGGCTACACCTTC; CDR3: CASSLEGALYGYGYTF; D: TRBD1; J: TRBJ1-2; size: -; V: TRBV7-2
DNA: TGCGCCAGCAGCCAAGTTTGGGGACAGGGGATAGATACGCAGTATTTT; CDR3: CASSQVWGQGIDTQYF; D: TRBD1; J: TRBJ2-3; size: few; V: TRBV4-3
DNA: TGTGCCACCAATGACAGGGGCGCTCATAACTATGGCTACACCTTC; CDR3: CATNDRGAHNYGYTF; D: TRBD1; J: TRBJ1-2; size: many; V: TRBV15
DNA: TGTGCCAGCAGCTGGATGACTAAGCGGAGGCGGGGGAACGAGCAGTACTTC; CDR3: CASSWMTKRRRGNEQYF; D: TRBD2; J: TRBJ2-7; size: many; V: TRBV5-6
DNA: TGTGCCAGCAGCGACGATAGGGGCGCGCTTTACAATGAGCAGTTCTTC; CDR3: CASSDDRGALYNEQFF; D: -; J: TRBJ2-1; size: many; V: TRBV7-9
DNA: TGTGCCAGTGAAGCGGGAGGATCTGGCGAGCAGTACTTC; CDR3: CASEAGGSGEQYF; D: TRBD2; J: TRBJ2-7; size: many; V: TRBV10-3
DNA: TGCGCCAGCAGCCCCACAGCTCTGAGGACTAGCGTCTTCAATGAGCAGTTCTTC; CDR3: CASSPTALRTSVFNEQFF; D: TRBD2; J: TRBJ2-1; size: many; V: TRBV4-1
DNA: TGCAGTGCTAGGTCCAGTGGGGAAACGTCGGGTGAGACTGAAGCTTTCTTT; CDR3: CSARSSGETSGETEAFF; D: -; J: TRBJ1-1; size: -; V: TRBV20-1
DNA: TGCAGTGCTCACGAGCGGGGCTCCTACAATGAGCAGTTCTTC; CDR3: CSAHERGSYNEQFF; D: TRBD2; J: TRBJ2-1; size: -; V: TRBV20-1
DNA: TGTGCCTGGGGGGACAGGGGCTATGGCTACACCTTC; CDR3: CAWGDRGYGYTF; D: TRBD1; J: TRBJ1-2; size: many; V: TRBV30
DNA: TGTGCCAGCAGTTACTTGGGTTCCTATGGCTACACCTTC; CDR3: CASSYLGSYGYTF; D: -; J: TRBJ1-2; size: -; V: TRBV6-5
DNA: TGTGCCAGTAGTCGAGGTGCGACAGGGGGGTACGAGCAGTACTTC; CDR3: CASSRGATGGYEQYF; D: TRBD1; J: TRBJ2-7; size: few; V: TRBV19
DNA: TGCGCCAGCAGCTTGAGTATAGTCTGGGCAGATACGCAGTATTTT; CDR3: CASSLSIVWADTQYF; D: -; J: TRBJ2-3; size: many; V: TRBV5-1
DNA: TGTGCCAGCAGTGAGAGGGGCGGAGGACTTGGAGGGAGGGGGACCGCTGAAGCTTTCTTT; CDR3: CASSERGGGLGGRGTAEAFF; D: -; J: TRBJ1-1; size: -; V: TRBV25-1
DNA: TGCAGCGCCGGGACTCTCTACGAGCAGTACTTC; CDR3: CSAGTLYEQYF; D: -; J: TRBJ2-7; size: many; V: TRBV29-1
DNA: TGTGCCAGCGGGACAGACAGGGCAAATCAGCCCCAGCATTTT; CDR3: CASGTDRANQPQHF; D: TRBD1; J: TRBJ1-5; size: many; V: TRBV25-1
DNA: TGTGCCAGCAGCTTAGTACCGAGGGACTATGGCTACACCTTC; CDR3: CASSLVPRDYGYTF; D: -; J: TRBJ1-2; size: many; V: TRBV7-8
DNA: TGTGCCAGTAGTGTCTCGGGACTGGGCACAGATACGCAGTATTTT; CDR3: CASSVSGLGTDTQYF; D: -; J: TRBJ2-3; size: once; V: TRBV19
DNA: TGTGCCAGCAGCCAAATGAACCAGGTCACAGATACGCAGTATTTT; CDR3: CASSQMNQVTDTQYF; D: -; J: TRBJ2-3; size: many; V: TRBV3-1
DNA: TGTGCCAGCAGCTTGAGCGGAGCTAACAATGAGCAGTTCTTC; CDR3: CASSLSGANNEQFF; D: -; J: TRBJ2-1; size: many; V: TRBV5-4
DNA: TGCGCCAGCAGCCAAGATGTGCAGGGGCCGGCGTACGAGCAGTACTTC; CDR3: CASSQDVQGPAYEQYF; D: -; J: TRBJ2-7; size: many; V: TRBV4-1
DNA: TGTGCCACCAGCGGACCGGGGAGGGCGAACAATGAGCAGTTCTTC; CDR3: CATSGPGRANNEQFF; D: TRBD2; J: TRBJ2-1; size: many; V: TRBV15
DNA: TGTGCCAGCAGCAATTCAAATACGCAGTATTTT; CDR3: CASSNSNTQYF; D: -; J: TRBJ2-3; size: many; V: TRBV7-2
DNA: TGTGCCAGCAGTGAACAGGGGTCATGGCCCCAGCATTTT; CDR3: CASSEQGSWPQHF; D: TRBD1; J: TRBJ1-5; size: -; V: TRBV6-2/TRBV6-3
DNA: TGTGCCAGCAGCCAAGCGCCTTCCTACGAGCAGTACTTC; CDR3: CASSQAPSYEQYF; D: -; J: TRBJ2-7; size: many; V: TRBV3-1
DNA: TGTGCCACCAGTGATGGGGACTCCCGGCACAATGAGCAGTTCTTC; CDR3: CATSDGDSRHNEQFF; D: -; J: TRBJ2-1; size: many; V: TRBV24-1
DNA: TGTGCCAGCAGTTTACTAGCCGCGAACACCGGGGAGCTGTTTTTT; CDR3: CASSLLAANTGELFF; D: -; J: TRBJ2-2; size: -; V: TRBV12-3/TRBV12-4
DNA: TGCAGTGCTAGGACAGGGGGAAATAATTCACCCCTCCACTTT; CDR3: CSARTGGNNSPLHF; D: TRBD1; J: TRBJ1-6; size: many; V: TRBV20-1